One sample yielded the 8 T cell receptor beta chains listed below, sequenced in a study of human T cells and chemical hapten exposure. The time point was: pre-sensitization, week 0. Treatment noted: therapeutic diphenylcyclopropenone sensitization with weekly scalp DPC. One entry per CDR3 protein results from TCRdb running MiXCR on the RACE reads. The data hold 200,000 to 300,000 distinct CDR3 sequences, with 8.6% observed a single time. The sequencing here drew on whole blood, taken in connection with sensitization to the hapten diphenylcyclopropenone (DPC). These receptors were taken from a woman in her thirties or forties with alopecia areata. Some clones in this sample may be carry-over from other donors' samples.

Only a few counts were recorded for this clonotype. CDR3 nucleotide sequence: TGTGCCAGCAGTGAATTGGGGCCCGGCGGAGCTTTCTTT. As protein: CASSELGPGGAFF. This chain joins TRBV2 and TRBJ1-1; D is possibly TRBD1 (5 bases). The CDR3 totals 13 residues. CDR1 and CDR2 (germline): SNHLY, FYNNEI. The V gene lost 2 bases and the J gene lost 10 bases, with 14 bases spanning the gap. Full variable domain (missing parts from reference TRBV2 and TRBJ1-1): EPEVTQTPSHQVTQMGQEVILRCVPISNHLYFYWYRQILGQKVEFLVSFYNNEISEKSEIFDDQFSVERPDGSNFTLKIRSTKLEDSAMYFCASSELGPGGAFFGQGTRLTVV.

In its sample, this clonotype was seen a few times. V usage is TRBV5-1 and J usage is TRBJ2-3; 14 nucleotides match TRBD2. CDR3 length: 16 residues. The germline CDR1 and CDR2 sequences are SGHRS and YFSETQ. The V and J ends lost 3 bases and 3 bases, in that order; junction bases with no gene match: 3. The CDR3 sequence is CASSSGTSGSTDTQYF. CDR3 DNA: TGCGCCAGCAGCTCCGGGACTAGCGGGAGTACAGATACGCAGTATTTT. The full variable domain, rest sourced from reference TRBV5-1 and TRBJ2-3, is KAGVTQTPRYLIKTRGQQVTLSCSPISGHRSVSWYQQTPGQGLQFLFEYFSETQRNKGNFPGRFSGRQFSNSRSEMNVSTLELGDSALYLCASSSGTSGSTDTQYFGPGTRLTVL.

This rearrangement joins TRBV20-1 to TRBJ1-6; no definite D call. This CDR3 has 15 amino acids. CDR1 is DFQATT, CDR2 SNEGSKA, per germline (reference sequence). The V and J ends lost 4 bases and 5 bases respectively, with 15 bases between them. The DNA for the CDR3 is TGCAGTGCTACTCCTGGGAGGGTAAATAATTCACCCCTCCACTTT. It is translated as CSATPGRVNNSPLHF.

The chain couples TRBV28 to TRBJ1-2; D remains ambiguous. This CDR3 region has 14 residues. Trimming took 6 bases from V and 2 from J, leaving 13 bases between them. Germline CDR1 reads MDHEN; CDR2 reads SYDVKM. The CDR3 coding sequence is TGTGCCAGCAGGCAGTCCCTTCTAAACTATGGCTACACCTTC. Amino acids: CASRQSLLNYGYTF.

This chain links TRBV28 with TRBJ2-7; TRBD1 matches 11 bases. The CDR3 consists of 15 residues. The V gene end was trimmed by 5 bases and the J gene end by 0 bases; junction bases not matched to a gene: 3. Germline CDR1 is MDHEN and CDR2 is SYDVKM. CDR3 DNA: TGTGCCAGCAGTCTCGGGACAGGGGGCTCCTACGAGCAGTACTTC. Protein: CASSLGTGGSYEQYF.

This chain joins TRBV7-3 and TRBJ2-3; D remains unclear. Germline V gives CDR1 SGHTA, CDR2 FQGTGA. The V gene lost 5 bases and the J gene lost 5 bases, with 11 bases spanning the gap. This CDR3 is 13 amino acids long. DNA for the CDR3: TGTGCCAGCAGCCCACTCCCGGGAGATACGCAGTATTTT. It yields the protein CASSPLPGDTQYF.

The chain joins TRBV6-6 to TRBJ2-7; TRBD2 might be the D (6 bases). Germline CDR1 is MNHNY and CDR2 is SVGAGI (reference sequence). Trimming took off 5 bases at V and 9 bases at J, with 14 bases between the two ends. The CDR3 consists of 12 residues. This chain's CDR3 is CASSPGSRWQYF. In DNA, the CDR3 is TGTGCCAGCAGTCCCGGGAGTCGGTGGCAGTACTTC.

This clonotype was seen only a few times. V is TRBV20-1 and J is TRBJ1-5, with D possibly being TRBD1 (5 bases). V was clipped by 7 bases and J by 3 bases, with 10 bases between them. CDR1 and CDR2 from the germline V gene are DFQATT and SNEGSKA (reference sequence). The CDR3 consists of 12 residues. The CDR3 DNA is TGCAGTGTAGCGGGGGTCAATCAGCCCCAGCATTTT. Amino acid sequence: CSVAGVNQPQHF.